This TCR beta chain was identified in a study of T cells in Graves' hyperthyroidism and ophthalmopathy (dated by TCRdb to between 2018 and 2021). Regarding the research as a whole: Peripheral blood samples were taken at the time of initial diagnosis, prior to any treatment. After sampling, hyperthyroidism patients received methimazole starting at 30 mg daily, and ophthalmopathy patients received high-dose intravenous methylprednisolone. Thyroid tissue and blood T-cell repertoires from six Graves' hyperthyroidism patients were also compared in the study. Prospective prediction of ophthalmopathy was tested in an independent validation cohort of fewer than 20 hyperthyroidism patients and 17 patients who later progressed to ophthalmopathy. The approximately 97 discovery patients were randomly divided into training and test sets at a 7:3 ratio. A discovery cohort of about a hundred patients, about 44 with Graves' ophthalmopathy and 57 with stable Graves' hyperthyroidism, was used to find distinguishing TCR V-J signatures. The paper describes TCR Vbeta CDR3 sequencing of fewer than 150 peripheral blood samples, made up of 43 ophthalmopathy patients, over 70 hyperthyroidism patients and about 17 progressor patients.

Stable Graves' hyperthyroidism was defined as no progression to ophthalmopathy during 18 months of follow-up. The hyperthyroidism patients were between 18 and 65 years old and newly diagnosed, with a disease duration of less than 2 months. Exclusion was applied to patients with uncontrolled infections, other autoimmune diseases, pregnancy or lactation. Diagnoses were based on clinical symptoms, serum thyroxine and TRAb, thyroid ultrasound and orbital computed tomography. PBMCs were separated from 10 ml of fresh peripheral blood using Ficoll-Paque density gradient centrifugation. Trizol reagent was used to extract total RNA, and RNA quality was then checked on an Agilent 2100 Bioanalyzer. Beyond this particular receptor, the publication reports: Most expanded thyroid clonotypes (frequency above 0.001) were also detected in blood, a finding suggesting that blood repertoires may reflect thyroid immune responses. No statistical method was used to set the sample size in advance, and investigators knew the group allocation. Ophthalmopathy was separated from stable hyperthyroidism by a 13 V-J signature model, with 85% to 90% sensitivity and roughly 84% specificity obtained in cross-validation and 80%/75% obtained in testing. In validation, the model predicted progression to ophthalmopathy with approximately 71% sensitivity and less than 75% specificity, a median of around 6.6 months before onset.

This clonotype was recorded a few times. The antigen it recognizes is unknown. At one end, the junction sequence differs from germline, possibly due to a read error. From the cysteine up to the phenylalanine, the CDR3 has a length of 14 residues. The read is trimmed to its CDR3 DNA, 42 bases read in frame from base 1. According to the germline V gene (reference sequence), CDR1 reads MNHEY and CDR2 reads SMNVEV. The TCR beta CDR3 regions were amplified from the RNA transcripts. For the first round of RT-PCR on the TCR CDR3, the HTBI primer set was used together with the Qiagen OneStep RT-PCR kit. The libraries were constructed in a second round of multiplex PCR and then size-selected and purified. Libraries were sequenced paired-end with 100 bp reads on an Illumina HiSeq2000. In the original analysis: SOAPnuke was used to process the raw data, with reads discarded if the reads contained adapters or uncalled bases, had a mean Phred below 15, or lacked an exact constant-primer or identifier match. High-quality paired reads were merged using COPE v1.2.5, and each unique nucleotide sequence was defined as a clonotype. MiTCR v1.1 was used to align the clonotypes against IMGT TRBV, TRBD and TRBJ reference segments. The analysis included only V-J combinations with a frequency above 0.0001, which together covered 99% to 99.2% of the repertoires. The TCS score was defined as F50 (clonal expansion) divided by E x V (chaos), with BLOSUM62-based TCRdist calculated between CDR3 peptides within each V-J. Welch's t-statistics and random forest reduced 500 to 650 V-J features to about 13, which were used in a naive Bayes classifier (R e1071). TCRdb handled the public reads itself, with Q25 trimming in fastp and clone calling in MiXCR, and kept productive beta chains. Rows with a matching CDR3 protein are joined into one entry that keeps the most common DNA and genes. These V and J calls are TCRdb output, not the study's own analysis. The sample table contains around 690,000 distinct CDR3 sequences; only one count was recorded for 17% of them. The top ten clonotypes cover less than 20% of the sample.

This chain is built from TRBV27 and TRBJ2-5; the D element might be TRBD1 or TRBD2, as each aligns at 6 bases. Sequenced material: blood. The clonotype comes from a man aged 45-65 years with Graves' hyperthyroidism. CDR3 loop: CAISEEGGSETQYF. The nucleotide sequence is given as TGTGCCATCAGTGAAGAGGGGGGATCGGAGACCCAGTACTTC.